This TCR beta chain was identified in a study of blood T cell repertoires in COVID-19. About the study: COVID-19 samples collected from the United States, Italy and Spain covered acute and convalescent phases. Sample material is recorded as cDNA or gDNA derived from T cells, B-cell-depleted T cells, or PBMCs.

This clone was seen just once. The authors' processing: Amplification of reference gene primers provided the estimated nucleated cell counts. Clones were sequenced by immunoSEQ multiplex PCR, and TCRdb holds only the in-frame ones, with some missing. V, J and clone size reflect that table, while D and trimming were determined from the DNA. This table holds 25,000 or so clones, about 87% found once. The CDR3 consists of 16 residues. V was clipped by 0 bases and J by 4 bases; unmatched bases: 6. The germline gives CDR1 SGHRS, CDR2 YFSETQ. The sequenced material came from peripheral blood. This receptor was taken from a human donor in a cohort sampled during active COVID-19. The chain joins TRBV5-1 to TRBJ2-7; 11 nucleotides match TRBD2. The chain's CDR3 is CASSLELAGGPYEQYF. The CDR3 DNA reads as TGCGCCAGCAGCTTGGAATTAGCGGGAGGGCCGTACGAGCAGTACTTC.